This T cell receptor beta chain was captured by sequencing in a study of neurological immune-mediated disorders. Many counts were recorded for this clonotype. cDNA synthesis was performed by 5'RACE with 10-nucleotide random UMIs. Over 170 million TCR-beta sequences, together covering 15-18 subjects, were produced by every individual sequencing run that was carried out. TCRdb itself ran the 5' RACE reads through MiXCR, one entry per CDR3 protein. The sample has roughly 50,000 distinct CDR3 sequences, roughly 15% seen once. In Maryland, USA, blood bank volunteers were the healthy controls. The TCR sequence derives from a man aged 55 to 70 in good health. The sequenced sample consisted of PBMCs.

The CDR3 here is CSARDGSGSPDTQYF. The CDR3 DNA is TGCAGTGCTAGAGACGGTAGCGGGAGCCCAGATACGCAGTATTTT. The chain carries TRBV20-1 and TRBJ2-3; 9 nucleotides match TRBD2. Germline V gene lookup returns CDR1 DFQATT and CDR2 SNEGSKA (reference sequence). V shed 0 bases and J 4 bases; nucleotides not matched to a gene: 5. The CDR3 runs 15 residues.